Reported below is one T cell receptor (beta chain). The antigen it binds to is not known. Per-nucleotide qualities are absent, and no much larger clonotype sits a single base away. The library was produced with 5' RACE. Sequencing instrument: Illumina HiSeq 2500. A second PCR of roughly 6 to 12 cycles was performed with a sample-barcoded 5' primer and a J-beta primer mix. A unique molecular identifier was introduced onto each TCR beta cDNA molecule by a template-switch 5' adaptor carrying 12 random nucleotides. At least 3 million CDR3-containing paired-end reads were obtained from each sample. All of the RNA was converted into first-strand cDNA using the Mint cDNA synthesis kit, with a TRBC-specific oligonucleotide serving as the primer. All cDNA was treated with uracil-DNA glycosylase and then went through a first 18-cycle PCR with the universal primers M1SS and BC2_uni_R. The source study handled its data this way. Normalization of each sample was performed by random selection of 1 million high-quality reads, each carrying a distinct molecular identifier. Reads sharing molecular identifiers were discarded rather than binned into consensus sequences. MiTCR, set to a Q25 quality threshold and the strictest error-elimination algorithm, was used for CDR3 identification, clonotype clustering and error correction. A nonparametric unseen species model with Euler transformation was used to estimate a lower bound on total TCR beta diversity. The public sequencing data were trimmed at Q25 with fastp and processed into clonotypes with MiXCR by TCRdb, which kept only in-frame beta chains. Entries are consolidated by CDR3 protein sequence, retaining the most common genes and DNA. The V and J calls were not made by the authors but by TCRdb's processing. In all, the sample holds about 1.1 million distinct CDR3 sequences, and more than 30% of those were seen once. Approximately 14% of the sample rests with the top ten.

The 39 donors, aged about 6 to 100 years, were systemically healthy Caucasian individuals from Russia. Roughly 10 milliliters of peripheral blood were drawn from each donor into EDTA-treated Vacutainer tubes. Ficoll-Paque density-gradient centrifugation was used to isolate PBMCs, with at least 6.5 million per sample. Trizol reagent was used to extract total RNA from PBMCs, with at least 5.5 micrograms per sample. Naive CD45RAhigh/CD27high T cell percentages were measured by flow cytometry on a PBMC aliquot from every donor. This record belongs to a study of blood T cells in healthy people across ages (dated by TCRdb to between 2014 and 2017). At the level of the whole study: In model experiments, template switching captured about one uniquely barcoded TCR beta cDNA molecule for every two T cells. Donors were grouped into four age groups: young (average 16 years), middle-aged (approximately 41), aged (62) and long-lived (roughly 80). The study analyzed two additional independent replicas of 1 million unique cDNA reads from the same blood draw for two donors, one aged 18 to 29 and one aged 80 or older. To avoid experimental bias, donors of different ages were randomly spread across the sequencing lanes. The study measured age-related changes in TCR beta repertoire diversity using deep sequencing normalized with unique cDNA molecular identifiers. Here is what the overall study found, with its caveats: There was a strong correlation between observed TCR beta diversity and the percentage of naive T cells measured by flow cytometry. Estimates of total diversity based on one million sequenced T cells were regarded as lower bounds and as underestimates. Donor CMV infection status was unknown, potentially confounding age-related changes in expanded clonotypes. Bulk unsorted PBMC profiling prevented conclusive comparison of naive and antigen-experienced compartments. The long-lived group showed more naive CD4+ T cells, fewer expanded clones and increased TCR diversity than the aged group, suggesting age selection. Observed TCR beta diversity per million T cells fell roughly linearly with age, and a significant reduction was already apparent by age around 40.

The V end loses 11 bases and the J end loses 4 bases, and a stretch of 23 bases separates them. Reading from cysteine to phenylalanine, the CDR3 counts 16 amino acids. The retained sequence is limited to the CDR3, 48 bases, with the frame set at the first base. Taken from the germline V gene, the CDR1 and CDR2 loops are SGHTA and FQGNSA. The sequence is built from TRBV7-2 and TRBJ2-2, with the D gene uncertain. The TCR was taken from a young man in good health. Material for sequencing was blood. The CDR3 here reads CASTPQQFRFTGELFF. At the DNA level, the sequence is TGTGCCTCAACACCCCAACAGTTTCGGTTCACCGGGGAGCTGTTTTTT.